A selection of T cell receptor beta chains follows, all from one sample in a study of radiation and T cells in renal cell carcinoma. Profiled with immunoSEQ multiplex PCR; TCRdb holds only in-frame clones, not every one. The repertoire consists of tens of thousands of clones, with approximately 86% occurring once and the leading ten covering 20% to 25%. Sequencing was performed on blood, taken from a patient whose treatment included radiotherapy and nephrectomy. The source is a woman in her forties or fifties with renal cell carcinoma. CDR3s include the opening cysteine and the closing phenylalanine or tryptophan. D genes are given only for firm matches. Size values are once, few and many counts, or a class for expanded clones, and some rows have none.

V gene	J gene	clone size	D gene	CDR3 DNA	CDR3 protein
TRBV6-5	TRBJ1-6	.	TRBD1	TGTGCCAGCAGTTACTCGAGACAGGGTCATTCACCCCTCCACTTT	CASSYSRQGHSPLHF
TRBV18	TRBJ2-3	.	TRBD1	TGTGCCAGCTCACCAAAACCGGGACAGGGGGGAACAGATACGCAGTATTTT	CASSPKPGQGGTDTQYF
TRBV2	TRBJ2-7	.	.	TGTGCCAGCCGAGACCCGGGACTGCAATCCTACGAGCAGTACTTC	CASRDPGLQSYEQYF
TRBV7-2	TRBJ2-5	.	.	TGTGCCAGCAGCAGAACGGGGGAGACCCAGTACTTC	CASSRTGETQYF
TRBV5-1	TRBJ1-6	few	.	TGCGCCAGCAGCTTGGCCCCGCGGAGCTCCTATAATTCACCCCTCCACTTT	CASSLAPRSSYNSPLHF
TRBV5-1	TRBJ2-7	.	.	TGCGCCAGCAGCTTACGAGGGGAAGTCTACGAGCAGTACTTC	CASSLRGEVYEQYF
TRBV7-9	TRBJ1-1	once	TRBD1	TGTGCCAGCAGCTCGAGTCAGGGGGCGAGGGCTGAAGCTTTCTTT	CASSSSQGARAEAFF
TRBV9	TRBJ1-4	few	TRBD1	TGTGCCAGCAGCCCCCGGCCCACAGGGGATGAAAAACTGTTTTTT	CASSPRPTGDEKLFF
TRBV7-2	TRBJ2-7	.	.	TGTGCCAGCAGCCAGGGGCCCAGGCCCCCCTACGAGCAGTACTTC	CASSQGPRPPYEQYF
TRBV18	TRBJ1-4	.	.	TGTGCCAGCTCACCTGAGGGGTCCGGCGGAGAAAAACTGTTTTTT	CASSPEGSGGEKLFF
TRBV19	TRBJ1-2	.	TRBD1	TGTGCCAGTAGGGAAAGACAGGGCGCTAACTATGGCTACACCTTC	CASRERQGANYGYTF
TRBV6-5	TRBJ1-1	.	.	TGTGCCAGCAGTCGGAGTAACACTGAAGCTTTCTTT	CASSRSNTEAFF
TRBV5-4	TRBJ2-3	.	.	TGTGCCAGCAGCCCGGGGTCGGGTTCGGATACGCAGTATTTT	CASSPGSGSDTQYF
TRBV18	TRBJ1-2	.	TRBD1	TGTGCCAGCTCACCAAACCGGGACAGGAGAAATGGCTACACCTTC	CASSPNRDRRNGYTF
TRBV9	TRBJ2-1	.	TRBD2	TGTGCCAGCAGCGTAGCTGGGCTAGCGGGAGACAATGAGCAGTTCTTC	CASSVAGLAGDNEQFF
TRBV5-1	TRBJ2-3	.	.	TGCGCCAGCAGCTTGGGACGGGGAGATACGCAGTATTTT	CASSLGRGDTQYF
TRBV29-1	TRBJ1-1	.	TRBD1	TGCAGCGGGGCTTTTACAGGGGGGAACACTGAAGCTTTCTTT	CSGAFTGGNTEAFF
TRBV4-3	TRBJ2-7	.	.	TGCGCCAGCAGCCCTTCCCGGGGAACCGGCCAGTACTTC	CASSPSRGTGQYF
TRBV4-2	TRBJ1-1	.	TRBD1	TGTGCCAGCAGCCAACTAGGACAGGGTAACGGAGTCACTGAAGCTTTCTTT	CASSQLGQGNGVTEAFF
TRBV6-6	TRBJ2-1	many	.	TGTGCCAGCAGTTACATAGCCGGGGGTGAGCAGTTCTTC	CASSYIAGGEQFF
TRBV6-1	TRBJ2-1	.	.	TGTGCCAGCAGTGTTCCCGGGACCCTGCAGTTCTTC	CASSVPGTLQFF
TRBV4-3	TRBJ2-2	.	.	TGCGCCAGCAGCCATCTTATATCAAGCGGGGGGGAGCTGTTTTTT	CASSHLISSGGELFF
TRBV5-1	TRBJ1-6	.	.	TGCGCCAGCAGGGTAGACCCGTATAATTCACCCCTCCACTTT	CASRVDPYNSPLHF
TRBV14	TRBJ1-2	.	.	TGTGCCAGCAGCCAAGATCCGCCCACCCGCACCTATGGCTACACCTTC	CASSQDPPTRTYGYTF
TRBV20-1	TRBJ2-1	.	.	TGCAGTGCCACTAGGAACAATGAGCAGTTCTTC	CSATRNNEQFF
TRBV6-1	TRBJ2-3	.	TRBD1	TGTGCCAGCAGTTCAGGGGGCGGCACAGATACGCAGTATTTT	CASSSGGGTDTQYF
TRBV19	TRBJ1-2	.	TRBD1	TGTGCCAGCCACTCCCCGGGACAGCCAGACTATGGCTACACCTTC	CASHSPGQPDYGYTF
TRBV28	TRBJ2-5	.	.	TGTGCCAGCAGTTTAATGAGGGTTGAGACCCAGTACTTC	CASSLMRVETQYF
TRBV7-6	TRBJ2-5	.	.	TGTGCCAGCAGCCCACCGGTGGAGACCCAGTACTTC	CASSPPVETQYF
TRBV19	TRBJ1-6	.	TRBD1	TGTGCCAGTAGTCAGAGGGGGCGGTTTTCACCCCTCCACTTT	CASSQRGRFSPLHF
TRBV28	TRBJ1-5	once	.	TGTGCCAGCAATTCGGTAGGACTTCGGCATTTT	CASNSVGLRHF
TRBV2	TRBJ2-5	.	.	TGTGCCAGCAGTGGGGGCGAGGAGACCCAGTACTTC	CASSGGEETQYF
TRBV7-2	TRBJ2-3	.	.	TGTGCCAGCAGCTTACGCCGCCGGGTCACAGATACGCAGTATTTT	CASSLRRRVTDTQYF
TRBV5-4	TRBJ2-5	many	.	TGTGCCAGCAGCTCCATTGCAGGGGGGTTGGTCAGGGAGACCCAGTACTTC	CASSSIAGGLVRETQYF
TRBV7-2	TRBJ2-3	once	.	TGTGCCAGCAGCTTAGAAAACTCGGGAGCAGATACGCAGTATTTT	CASSLENSGADTQYF
TRBV25-1	TRBJ1-4	few	TRBD1	TGTGCCAGCAGCGGCCCCCGGGACAGGGTTGGAAAACTGTTTTTT	CASSGPRDRVGKLFF
TRBV7-8	TRBJ1-1	.	.	TGTGCCAGCAGCTTTGAGAACACTGAAGCTTTCTTT	CASSFENTEAFF
TRBV10-3	TRBJ2-7	.	.	TGTGCCATCAGTGGTAAGGGAGCTAACTACGAGCAGTACTTC	CAISGKGANYEQYF
TRBV20-1	TRBJ2-1	.	.	TGCAGTGCTAGTGACAATGAGCAGTTCTTC	CSASDNEQFF
TRBV6-5	TRBJ2-5	.	TRBD1	TGTGCCAGCAGTCCTACGACAGGGGTGGAGACCCAGTACTTC	CASSPTTGVETQYF
TRBV5-1	TRBJ2-6	.	.	TGCGCCAGCAGTGACAGCTCTGGGGCCAACGTCCTGACTTTC	CASSDSSGANVLTF
TRBV28	TRBJ1-1	.	TRBD1	TGTGCCAGCAGCCGGCCAGGAGGGGGCTACACTGAAGCTTTCTTT	CASSRPGGGYTEAFF
TRBV9	TRBJ2-1	once	.	TGTGCCAGCAGCCCAGATACAAACAATGAGCAGTTCTTC	CASSPDTNNEQFF
TRBV5-1	TRBJ2-1	.	TRBD2	TGCGCCAGCAGCTCGAGCGGGAGGAACAATGAGCAGTTCTTC	CASSSSGRNNEQFF
TRBV19	TRBJ2-7	.	TRBD2	TGTGCCAGTAGTCCGCGGGGGGGAAACTCCTACGAGCAGTACTTC	CASSPRGGNSYEQYF
TRBV7-2	TRBJ1-1	.	.	TGTGCCAGCAGCTTAGTAGTTTCAGAGGGTTCCACTGAAGCTTTCTTT	CASSLVVSEGSTEAFF
TRBV19	TRBJ2-3	once	.	TGTGCCAGCCGCCCGGGAGCAGAAGATACGCAGTATTTT	CASRPGAEDTQYF
TRBV19	TRBJ2-7	.	.	TGTGCCAGTAGCCGAGGTGTGAGGACAGAGTACGAGCAGTACTTC	CASSRGVRTEYEQYF
TRBV6-5	TRBJ1-6	.	.	TGTGCCAGCAGTTTGATGATCCGATCACCCCTCCACTTT	CASSLMIRSPLHF
TRBV21-1	TRBJ1-1	once	.	TGTGCCAGCAGCTGTGGGGACAGTGAAGCTTTCTTT	CASSCGDSEAFF